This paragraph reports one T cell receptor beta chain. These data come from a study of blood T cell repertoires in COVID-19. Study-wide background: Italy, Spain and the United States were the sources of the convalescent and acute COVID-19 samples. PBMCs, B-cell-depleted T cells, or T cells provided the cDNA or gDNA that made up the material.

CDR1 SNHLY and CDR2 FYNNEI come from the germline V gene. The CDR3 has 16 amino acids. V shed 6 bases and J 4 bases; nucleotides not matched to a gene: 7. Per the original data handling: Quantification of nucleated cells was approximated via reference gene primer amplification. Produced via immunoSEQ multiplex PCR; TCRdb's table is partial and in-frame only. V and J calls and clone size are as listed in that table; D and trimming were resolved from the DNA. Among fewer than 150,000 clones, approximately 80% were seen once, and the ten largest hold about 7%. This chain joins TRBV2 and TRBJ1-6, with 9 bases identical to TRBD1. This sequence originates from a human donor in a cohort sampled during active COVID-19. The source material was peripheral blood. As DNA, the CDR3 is TGTGCCAGCAGCCTACTAGGACAGGGGTATAATTCACCCCTCCACTTT. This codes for CASSLLGQGYNSPLHF. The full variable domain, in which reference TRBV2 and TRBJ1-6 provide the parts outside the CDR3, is EPEVTQTPSHQVTQMGQEVILRCVPISNHLYFYWYRQILGQKVEFLVSFYNNEISEKSEIFDDQFSVERPDGSNFTLKIRSTKLEDSAMYFCASSLLGQGYNSPLHFGNGTRLTVT.